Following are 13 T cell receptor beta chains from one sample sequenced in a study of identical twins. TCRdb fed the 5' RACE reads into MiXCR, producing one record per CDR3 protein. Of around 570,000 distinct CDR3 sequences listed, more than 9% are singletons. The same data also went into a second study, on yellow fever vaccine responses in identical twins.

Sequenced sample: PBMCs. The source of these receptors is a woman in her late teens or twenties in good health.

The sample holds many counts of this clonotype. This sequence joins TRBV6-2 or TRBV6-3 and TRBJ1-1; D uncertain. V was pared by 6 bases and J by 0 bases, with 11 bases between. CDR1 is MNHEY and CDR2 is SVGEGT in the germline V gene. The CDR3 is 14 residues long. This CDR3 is CASRFLAMNTEAFF. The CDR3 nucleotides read TGTGCCAGCAGATTTTTGGCGATGAACACTGAAGCTTTCTTT.

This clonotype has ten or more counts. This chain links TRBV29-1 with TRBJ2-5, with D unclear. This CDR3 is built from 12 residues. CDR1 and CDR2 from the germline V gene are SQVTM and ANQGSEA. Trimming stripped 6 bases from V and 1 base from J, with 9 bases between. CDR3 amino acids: CSVAKGQETQYF. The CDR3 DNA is TGCAGCGTGGCGAAGGGCCAAGAGACCCAGTACTTC.

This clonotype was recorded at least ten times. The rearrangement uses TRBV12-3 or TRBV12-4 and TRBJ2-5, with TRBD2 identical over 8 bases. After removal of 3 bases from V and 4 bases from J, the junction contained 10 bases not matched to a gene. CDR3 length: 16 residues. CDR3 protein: CASSLWLAGRGETQYF. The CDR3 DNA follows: TGTGCCAGCAGTTTGTGGCTAGCGGGTCGAGGAGAGACCCAGTACTTC.

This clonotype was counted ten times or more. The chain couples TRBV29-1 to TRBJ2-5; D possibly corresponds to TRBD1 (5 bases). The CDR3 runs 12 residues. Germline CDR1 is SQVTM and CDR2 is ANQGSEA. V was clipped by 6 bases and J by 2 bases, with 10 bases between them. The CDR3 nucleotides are TGCAGCGTGGGAAGGGGACAAGAGACCCAGTACTTC. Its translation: CSVGRGQETQYF.

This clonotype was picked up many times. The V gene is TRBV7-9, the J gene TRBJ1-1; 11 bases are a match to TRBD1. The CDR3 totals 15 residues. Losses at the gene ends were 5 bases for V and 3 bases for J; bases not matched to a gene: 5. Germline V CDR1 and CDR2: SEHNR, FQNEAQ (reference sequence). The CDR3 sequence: CASSTGQGGDTEAFF. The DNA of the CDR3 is TGTGCCAGCAGCACGGGACAGGGGGGGGACACTGAAGCTTTCTTT.

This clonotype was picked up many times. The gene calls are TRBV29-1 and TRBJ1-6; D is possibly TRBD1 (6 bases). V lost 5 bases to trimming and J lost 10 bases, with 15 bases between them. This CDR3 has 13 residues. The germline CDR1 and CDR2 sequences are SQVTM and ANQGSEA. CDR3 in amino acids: CSVKTEGDSPLHF. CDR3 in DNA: TGCAGCGTTAAAACCGAGGGGGACTCACCCCTCCACTTT.

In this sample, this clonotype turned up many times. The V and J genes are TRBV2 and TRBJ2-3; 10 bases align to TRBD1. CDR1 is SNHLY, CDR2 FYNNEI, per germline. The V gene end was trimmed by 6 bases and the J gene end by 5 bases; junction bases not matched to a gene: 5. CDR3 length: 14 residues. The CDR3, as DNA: TGTGCCAGCAGGCCGGGACAGGGGTTAGATACGCAGTATTTT. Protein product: CASRPGQGLDTQYF.

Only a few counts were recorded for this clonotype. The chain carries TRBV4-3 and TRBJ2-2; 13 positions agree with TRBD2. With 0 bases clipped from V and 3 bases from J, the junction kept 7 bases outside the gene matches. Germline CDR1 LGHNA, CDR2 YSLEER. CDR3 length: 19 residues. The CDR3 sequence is CASSQDGLAGVLHTGELFF. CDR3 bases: TGCGCCAGCAGCCAAGATGGACTAGCGGGAGTCCTTCACACCGGGGAGCTGTTTTTT.

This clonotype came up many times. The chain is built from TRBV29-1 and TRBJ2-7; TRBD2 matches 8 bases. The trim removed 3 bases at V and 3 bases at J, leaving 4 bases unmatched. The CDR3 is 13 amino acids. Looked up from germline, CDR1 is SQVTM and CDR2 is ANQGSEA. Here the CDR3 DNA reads TGCAGCGTTGAGGTAGCGGGATACTACGAGCAGTACTTC. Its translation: CSVEVAGYYEQYF.

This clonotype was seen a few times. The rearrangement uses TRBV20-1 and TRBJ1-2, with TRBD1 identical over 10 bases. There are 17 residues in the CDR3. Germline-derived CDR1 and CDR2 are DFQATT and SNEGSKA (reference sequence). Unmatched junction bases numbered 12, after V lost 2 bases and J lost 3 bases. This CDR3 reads CSARTGTGVPPDYGYTF. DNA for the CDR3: TGCAGTGCTAGAACCGGGACAGGGGTCCCACCGGACTATGGCTACACCTTC.

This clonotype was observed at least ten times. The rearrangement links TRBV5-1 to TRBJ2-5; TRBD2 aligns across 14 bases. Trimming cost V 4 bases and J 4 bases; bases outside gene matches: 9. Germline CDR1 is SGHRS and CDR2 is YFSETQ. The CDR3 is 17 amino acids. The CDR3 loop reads CASSVGLAGVMGETQYF. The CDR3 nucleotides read TGCGCCAGCAGCGTGGGACTAGCGGGAGTTATGGGAGAGACCCAGTACTTC.

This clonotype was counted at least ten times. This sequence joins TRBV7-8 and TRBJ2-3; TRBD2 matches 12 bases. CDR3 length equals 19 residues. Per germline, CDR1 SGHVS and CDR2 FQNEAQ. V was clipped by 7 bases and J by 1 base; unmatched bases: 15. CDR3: CASTPGRLAGGLRTDTQYF. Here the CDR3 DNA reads TGTGCCAGCACCCCAGGGAGGCTAGCGGGGGGGCTACGCACAGATACGCAGTATTTT. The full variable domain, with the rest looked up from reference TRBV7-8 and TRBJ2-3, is GAGVSQSPRYKVAKRGQDVALRCDPISGHVSLFWYQQALGQGPEFLTYFQNEAQLDKSGLPSDRFFAERPEGSVSTLKIQRTQQEDSAVYLCASTPGRLAGGLRTDTQYFGPGTRLTVL.

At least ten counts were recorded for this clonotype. DNA for the CDR3: TGTGCCAGCAGGACGGGGGAGACCCAGTACTTC. It encodes CASRTGETQYF. The chain recombines TRBV12-3 or TRBV12-4 with TRBJ2-5; maybe TRBD2 (5 bases). This CDR3 has 11 amino acids. Trimming left V 6 bases short and J 5 bases short, with 7 bases between.